This TCR beta chain originates from a study of blood T cell repertoires in COVID-19. The assay was immunoSEQ multiplex PCR, and TCRdb's table has in-frame clones only and misses some. The table lists approximately 25,000 clones, roughly 79% of them singletons, with approximately 7% in the top ten. The V gene's germline CDR1 is SGHKS and CDR2 YYEKEE (reference sequence). The CDR3 runs 15 residues. The V end lost 2 bases, the J end lost 4 bases, and 13 bases lay between the germline ends. The sample was peripheral blood. The rearrangement joins TRBV5-5 to TRBJ1-5; D gene uncertain. This sequence originates from a man between 45 and 60 years old with COVID-19, enrolled during active disease. CDR3 in DNA: TGTGCCAGCAGCTTTTCTAGCAGGAGAAATCAGCCCCAGCATTTT. It translates to CASSFSSRRNQPQHF.